This entry is about one T cell receptor (beta chain). Germline trimming cut 3 bases from V and 5 bases from J; bases unmatched to any gene: 10. The germline V gene encodes CDR1 MGHRA and CDR2 YSYEKL. CDR3 length equals 16 residues. Study processing details: It was from reference gene primer amplification that nucleated cell counts were estimated. Produced via immunoSEQ multiplex PCR; TCRdb's table is partial and in-frame only. Clone size and V and J calls were adopted from that table, with D and trimming inferred from the DNA. Counted here are 210,000 or so clones, roughly 84% occurring once; the ten biggest clones make up roughly 6%. The data were taken from a study of blood T cell repertoires in COVID-19.

Sequencing was done on a sample of peripheral blood. The V and J genes are TRBV4-1 and TRBJ2-3, with TRBD2 identical over 8 bases. The clonotype originates from a woman between 35 and 50 years old who had recovered from COVID-19. CDR3 sequence (DNA): TGCGCCAGCAGCCATGAAAGCGGGAGACTAGGAGATACGCAGTATTTT. Its protein is CASSHESGRLGDTQYF.